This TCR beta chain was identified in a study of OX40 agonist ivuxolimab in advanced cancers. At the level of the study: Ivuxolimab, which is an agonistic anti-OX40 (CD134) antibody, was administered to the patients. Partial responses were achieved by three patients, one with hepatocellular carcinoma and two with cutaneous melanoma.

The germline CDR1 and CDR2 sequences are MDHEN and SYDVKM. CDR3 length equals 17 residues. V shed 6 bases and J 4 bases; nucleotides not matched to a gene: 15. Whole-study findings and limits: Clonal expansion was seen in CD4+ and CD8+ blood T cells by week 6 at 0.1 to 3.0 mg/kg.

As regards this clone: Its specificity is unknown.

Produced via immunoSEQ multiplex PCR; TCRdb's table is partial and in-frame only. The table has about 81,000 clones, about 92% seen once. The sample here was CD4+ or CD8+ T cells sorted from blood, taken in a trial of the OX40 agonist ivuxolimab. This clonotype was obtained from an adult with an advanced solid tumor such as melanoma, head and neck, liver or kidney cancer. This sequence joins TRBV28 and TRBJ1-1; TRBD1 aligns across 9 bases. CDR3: CASSSTYRGRLSTEAFF. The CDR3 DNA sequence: TGTGCCAGCAGCTCGACCTACAGGGGGCGTCTATCCACTGAAGCTTTCTTT.